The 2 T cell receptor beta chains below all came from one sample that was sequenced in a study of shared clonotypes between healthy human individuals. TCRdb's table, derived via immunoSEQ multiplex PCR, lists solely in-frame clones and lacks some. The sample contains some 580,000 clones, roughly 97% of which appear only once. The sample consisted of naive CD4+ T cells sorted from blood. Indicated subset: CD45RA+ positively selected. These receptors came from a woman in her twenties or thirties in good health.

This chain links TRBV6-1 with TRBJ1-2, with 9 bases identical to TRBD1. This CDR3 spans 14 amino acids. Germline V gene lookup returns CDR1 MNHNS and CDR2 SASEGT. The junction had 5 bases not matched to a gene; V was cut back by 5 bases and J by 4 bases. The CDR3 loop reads CASSPQTGGYGYTF. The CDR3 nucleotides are TGTGCCAGCAGTCCACAGACAGGGGGCTATGGCTACACCTTC.

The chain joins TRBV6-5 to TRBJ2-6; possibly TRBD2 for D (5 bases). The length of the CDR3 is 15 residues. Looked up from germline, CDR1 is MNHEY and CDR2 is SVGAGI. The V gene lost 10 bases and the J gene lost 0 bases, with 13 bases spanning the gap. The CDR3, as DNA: TGTGCCACCGCGGACTGGGCCTCTGGGGCCAACGTCCTGACTTTC. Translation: CATADWASGANVLTF.